This TCR beta chain was captured by sequencing in a study of blood T cell repertoires in COVID-19. Study information: Whether acute or convalescent, the COVID-19 samples came from the United States, Italy and Spain. T cells, B-cell-depleted T cells, or PBMCs supplied cDNA or gDNA.

Deletions cut 6 bases from V and 6 bases from J, with 14 bases between. The CDR3 runs 13 residues. In germline, CDR1 is LGHDT, CDR2 YNNKEL (reference sequence). Authors' methods: Reference gene primer amplification gave nucleated cell count estimates. Assay: immunoSEQ multiplex PCR; the TCRdb copy retains only in-frame clones and omits some. The V and J calls and clone size come from that table; D and trimming were worked out from the DNA. The sample has over 140,000 clones; approximately 80% are singletons. Sequenced input: peripheral blood. The chain has TRBV3-1 (or the pseudogene TRBV3-2) and TRBJ1-2; possibly TRBD1 for D (6 bases). The receptor's source is a woman over 75 with active or convalescent COVID-19. In DNA form, the CDR3 reads TGTGCCAGCAGTTTCAGGGGCCGTGATGGCTACACCTTC. This encodes CASSFRGRDGYTF.